A selection of T cell receptor beta chains follows, all from one sample in a study of radiotherapy plus CTLA-4 blockade in lung cancer. Assay used: immunoSEQ multiplex PCR; TCRdb lists only in-frame clones, some missing. The table records about 88,000 clones, more than 70% of them present only once. Here the sequenced sample was peripheral blood, taken from a patient treated with radiotherapy plus ipilimumab. Every receptor here comes from a human donor with non-small cell lung cancer that progressed on radiotherapy plus ipilimumab. CDR3s include the opening cysteine and the closing phenylalanine or tryptophan. The order of the fields is V gene, D gene, clone size, J gene, CDR3 protein, CDR3 DNA. A D gene is named only where the DNA matches it firmly. Rows may omit the clone size; those that give it use once, few, many or a size class.

v_gene: TRBV7-8; d_gene: NA; abundance: NA; j_gene: TRBJ1-3; CDR3aa: CASSQSGSRSGNTIYF; CDR3nt: TGTGCCAGCAGTCAATCAGGGTCTCGCTCTGGAAACACCATATATTTT
v_gene: TRBV7-8; d_gene: TRBD1; abundance: NA; j_gene: TRBJ1-5; CDR3aa: CASSRGQGAGQPQHF; CDR3nt: TGTGCCAGCAGCCGGGGACAGGGGGCAGGGCAGCCCCAGCATTTT
v_gene: TRBV27; d_gene: TRBD1; abundance: NA; j_gene: TRBJ2-7; CDR3aa: CASSAGQGEGATEQYF; CDR3nt: TGTGCCAGCAGCGCAGGACAGGGGGAAGGAGCTACCGAGCAGTACTTC
v_gene: TRBV6-1; d_gene: TRBD2; abundance: NA; j_gene: TRBJ2-7; CDR3aa: CASSDHSGSFEQYF; CDR3nt: TGTGCCAGCAGTGATCATAGCGGGAGCTTCGAGCAGTACTTC
v_gene: TRBV27; d_gene: TRBD2; abundance: NA; j_gene: TRBJ2-1; CDR3aa: CASSLTYGPLAGEDNEQFF; CDR3nt: TGTGCCAGCAGTTTAACTTATGGGCCTCTAGCGGGAGAGGACAATGAGCAGTTCTTC
v_gene: TRBV28; d_gene: NA; abundance: NA; j_gene: TRBJ2-5; CDR3aa: CASSLLRVGKTQYF; CDR3nt: TGTGCCAGCAGTCTCCTACGGGTCGGGAAGACCCAGTACTTC
v_gene: TRBV5-6; d_gene: NA; abundance: NA; j_gene: TRBJ1-2; CDR3aa: CASTWQGASGYTF; CDR3nt: TGTGCCAGCACCTGGCAGGGTGCGTCTGGCTACACCTTC
v_gene: TRBV6-1; d_gene: NA; abundance: once; j_gene: TRBJ2-2; CDR3aa: CASSDPGRTGELFF; CDR3nt: TGTGCCAGCAGTGATCCAGGGAGGACCGGGGAGCTGTTTTTT
v_gene: TRBV6-6; d_gene: NA; abundance: few; j_gene: TRBJ1-1; CDR3aa: CASWRTMNTEAFF; CDR3nt: TGTGCCAGCTGGAGAACGATGAACACTGAAGCTTTCTTT
v_gene: TRBV4-1; d_gene: NA; abundance: NA; j_gene: TRBJ2-5; CDR3aa: CASSQAGRQETQYF; CDR3nt: TGCGCCAGCAGCCAAGCGGGGCGGCAAGAGACCCAGTACTTC
v_gene: TRBV19; d_gene: NA; abundance: few; j_gene: TRBJ1-1; CDR3aa: CASSIGGSLNTEAFF; CDR3nt: TGTGCCAGTAGTATAGGTGGGTCTTTGAACACTGAAGCTTTCTTT
v_gene: TRBV7-9; d_gene: NA; abundance: NA; j_gene: TRBJ2-5; CDR3aa: CASSLGTGGYQETQYF; CDR3nt: TGTGCCAGCAGCTTAGGGACAGGAGGGTACCAAGAGACCCAGTACTTC
v_gene: TRBV4-3; d_gene: TRBD1; abundance: many; j_gene: TRBJ2-1; CDR3aa: CASSQDRGQGHNEQFF; CDR3nt: TGCGCCAGCAGCCAAGATAGGGGACAGGGCCACAATGAGCAGTTCTTC
v_gene: TRBV5-4; d_gene: NA; abundance: NA; j_gene: TRBJ2-1; CDR3aa: CASSLAGSYNEQFF; CDR3nt: TGTGCCAGCAGCTTGGCCGGCAGCTACAATGAGCAGTTCTTC
v_gene: TRBV27; d_gene: NA; abundance: NA; j_gene: TRBJ2-2; CDR3aa: CASSLLKAQGSTGELFF; CDR3nt: TGTGCCAGCAGTTTATTGAAAGCGCAGGGTTCCACCGGGGAGCTGTTTTTT
v_gene: TRBV4-2; d_gene: NA; abundance: NA; j_gene: TRBJ1-5; CDR3aa: CASSHTGSNQPQHF; CDR3nt: TGTGCCAGCAGTCACACGGGGAGCAATCAGCCCCAGCATTTT
v_gene: TRBV7-6; d_gene: TRBD2; abundance: NA; j_gene: TRBJ2-7; CDR3aa: CASSRAGTSSYEQYF; CDR3nt: TGTGCCAGCAGCCGCGCCGGGACTAGCTCCTACGAGCAGTACTTC
v_gene: TRBV6-1; d_gene: NA; abundance: NA; j_gene: TRBJ1-5; CDR3aa: CASSDKVAGNQPQHF; CDR3nt: TGTGCCAGCAGTGATAAGGTGGCGGGCAATCAGCCCCAGCATTTT
v_gene: TRBV5-1; d_gene: TRBD2; abundance: NA; j_gene: TRBJ2-3; CDR3aa: CASSFRTSSTDTQYF; CDR3nt: TGCGCCAGCAGCTTTCGGACTAGTAGCACAGATACGCAGTATTTT
v_gene: TRBV28; d_gene: NA; abundance: NA; j_gene: TRBJ2-2; CDR3aa: CASSLRTYGELFF; CDR3nt: TGTGCCAGCAGTTTAAGGACCTACGGGGAGCTGTTTTTT
v_gene: TRBV6-1; d_gene: NA; abundance: NA; j_gene: TRBJ2-1; CDR3aa: CASSERASAYNEQFF; CDR3nt: TGTGCCAGCAGTGAAAGGGCTAGCGCCTACAATGAGCAGTTCTTC
v_gene: TRBV13; d_gene: TRBD1; abundance: NA; j_gene: TRBJ1-2; CDR3aa: CASSISRDRVSGYTF; CDR3nt: TGTGCCAGCAGCATCTCCCGGGACAGGGTCAGTGGCTACACCTTC
v_gene: TRBV4-3; d_gene: NA; abundance: NA; j_gene: TRBJ2-7; CDR3aa: CASSQEWRSPRYEQYF; CDR3nt: TGCGCCAGCAGCCAAGAGTGGCGGAGCCCCCGCTACGAGCAGTACTTC
v_gene: TRBV5-1; d_gene: TRBD2; abundance: NA; j_gene: TRBJ2-5; CDR3aa: CASSLAVAGAGETQYF; CDR3nt: TGCGCCAGCAGCTTGGCGGTAGCGGGGGCCGGGGAGACCCAGTACTTC
v_gene: TRBV6-1; d_gene: TRBD1; abundance: NA; j_gene: TRBJ1-3; CDR3aa: CASSLQGAGGNTIYF; CDR3nt: TGTGCCAGCAGTTTACAGGGGGCGGGTGGAAACACCATATATTTT
v_gene: TRBV6-1; d_gene: TRBD1; abundance: NA; j_gene: TRBJ2-5; CDR3aa: CASIEGQGARKTQYF; CDR3nt: TGTGCCAGCATAGAGGGACAGGGGGCGCGGAAGACCCAGTACTTC
v_gene: TRBV28; d_gene: NA; abundance: NA; j_gene: TRBJ2-7; CDR3aa: CASSFRGVGYEQYF; CDR3nt: TGTGCCAGCAGTTTCAGGGGGGTGGGATACGAGCAGTACTTC
v_gene: TRBV28; d_gene: TRBD2; abundance: NA; j_gene: TRBJ2-7; CDR3aa: CASMAGGSFSYEQYF; CDR3nt: TGTGCCAGCATGGCCGGCGGGAGCTTCTCCTACGAGCAGTACTTC
v_gene: TRBV14; d_gene: NA; abundance: NA; j_gene: TRBJ2-7; CDR3aa: CASSQEQRARQYF; CDR3nt: TGTGCCAGCAGCCAAGAGCAGCGCGCCCGGCAGTACTTC
v_gene: TRBV20-1; d_gene: NA; abundance: NA; j_gene: TRBJ2-1; CDR3aa: CSAIQSREQFF; CDR3nt: TGCAGTGCTATCCAATCTCGTGAGCAGTTCTTC
v_gene: TRBV13; d_gene: TRBD1; abundance: NA; j_gene: TRBJ1-2; CDR3aa: CASSPTGGTYGYTF; CDR3nt: TGTGCCAGCAGCCCGACAGGGGGCACCTATGGCTACACCTTC
v_gene: TRBV19; d_gene: NA; abundance: NA; j_gene: TRBJ1-5; CDR3aa: CASSIKDRPNQPQHF; CDR3nt: TGTGCCAGTAGTATTAAAGACAGACCCAATCAGCCCCAGCATTTT
v_gene: TRBV5-1; d_gene: NA; abundance: NA; j_gene: TRBJ2-5; CDR3aa: CASSLAGSGLRREETQYF; CDR3nt: TGCGCCAGCAGCTTGGCCGGATCGGGATTAAGGCGCGAAGAGACCCAGTACTTC
v_gene: TRBV5-6; d_gene: NA; abundance: NA; j_gene: TRBJ2-7; CDR3aa: CASSLSTGYHEQYF; CDR3nt: TGTGCCAGCAGCTTGAGTACAGGGTACCACGAGCAGTACTTC
v_gene: TRBV5-4; d_gene: NA; abundance: NA; j_gene: TRBJ2-1; CDR3aa: CASSLRGSSYNEQFF; CDR3nt: TGTGCCAGCAGCTTGAGGGGCAGCTCCTACAATGAGCAGTTCTTC
v_gene: TRBV28; d_gene: TRBD1; abundance: NA; j_gene: TRBJ1-2; CDR3aa: CASSRDRGNYGYTF; CDR3nt: TGTGCCAGCAGCCGGGACAGGGGGAACTATGGCTACACCTTC
v_gene: TRBV6-1; d_gene: NA; abundance: NA; j_gene: TRBJ1-4; CDR3aa: CASSEGEDRYNEKLFF; CDR3nt: TGTGCCAGCAGTGAAGGAGAGGACAGATACAATGAAAAACTGTTTTTT
v_gene: TRBV2; d_gene: NA; abundance: NA; j_gene: TRBJ1-4; CDR3aa: CASNLGGGSNEKLFF; CDR3nt: TGTGCCAGCAATCTAGGGGGGGGCTCTAATGAAAAACTGTTTTTT
v_gene: TRBV5-4; d_gene: TRBD2; abundance: NA; j_gene: TRBJ2-5; CDR3aa: CASRLAGGETQYF; CDR3nt: TGTGCCAGCAGACTAGCGGGAGGCGAGACCCAGTACTTC
v_gene: TRBV30; d_gene: NA; abundance: NA; j_gene: TRBJ2-3; CDR3aa: CAWSDSGWGTQYF; CDR3nt: TGTGCCTGGAGCGACTCGGGATGGGGTACGCAGTATTTT
v_gene: TRBV27; d_gene: NA; abundance: NA; j_gene: TRBJ1-5; CDR3aa: CASSSSHQPQHF; CDR3nt: TGTGCCAGCAGTTCCTCCCATCAGCCCCAGCATTTT
v_gene: TRBV9; d_gene: TRBD2; abundance: NA; j_gene: TRBJ2-1; CDR3aa: CASSTRTSGSTYEQFF; CDR3nt: TGTGCCAGCAGCACCCGGACTAGCGGGAGCACCTATGAGCAGTTCTTC
v_gene: TRBV18; d_gene: NA; abundance: NA; j_gene: TRBJ2-5; CDR3aa: CASTSRDEVWETQYF; CDR3nt: TGTGCCAGCACAAGCCGGGACGAAGTCTGGGAGACCCAGTACTTC
v_gene: TRBV18; d_gene: NA; abundance: NA; j_gene: TRBJ1-2; CDR3aa: CASSPRAGVGWGYTF; CDR3nt: TGTGCCAGCTCACCACGGGCGGGCGTCGGTTGGGGCTACACCTTC
v_gene: TRBV18; d_gene: NA; abundance: NA; j_gene: TRBJ1-3; CDR3aa: CASSRGVSSGNTIYF; CDR3nt: TGTGCCAGCTCACGTGGGGTGAGCTCTGGAAACACCATATATTTT